This T cell receptor beta chain was sequenced for a study of blood T cells in healthy people across ages. CDR3 size: 13 residues. CDR1 is SGHKS, CDR2 YYEKEE, per germline (reference sequence). Points on this clonotype: The antigen is not known. A junction boundary mismatches the germline segment, possibly from a read error.

Findings of the study overall: A roughly linear age-dependent decrease characterized TCR beta diversity per million T cells.

For the second PCR, which ran for roughly 6 to 11 cycles, a sample-barcoded 5' primer and a J-beta primer mix were used. One entry per CDR3 protein, called by TCRdb with MiXCR from the 5' RACE reads. The data show about 570,000 distinct CDR3 sequences, roughly 28% seen once. V and J are TRBV5-5 and TRBJ2-1; D ambiguous. The TCR sequence derives from a woman between 65 and 79 years old in good health. The sequencing input was blood. CDR3 sequence reads: CASSDSKAYEHYF. The CDR3 nucleotides read TGTGCCAGCAGCGATAGTAAGGCCTACGAGCACTACTTC.